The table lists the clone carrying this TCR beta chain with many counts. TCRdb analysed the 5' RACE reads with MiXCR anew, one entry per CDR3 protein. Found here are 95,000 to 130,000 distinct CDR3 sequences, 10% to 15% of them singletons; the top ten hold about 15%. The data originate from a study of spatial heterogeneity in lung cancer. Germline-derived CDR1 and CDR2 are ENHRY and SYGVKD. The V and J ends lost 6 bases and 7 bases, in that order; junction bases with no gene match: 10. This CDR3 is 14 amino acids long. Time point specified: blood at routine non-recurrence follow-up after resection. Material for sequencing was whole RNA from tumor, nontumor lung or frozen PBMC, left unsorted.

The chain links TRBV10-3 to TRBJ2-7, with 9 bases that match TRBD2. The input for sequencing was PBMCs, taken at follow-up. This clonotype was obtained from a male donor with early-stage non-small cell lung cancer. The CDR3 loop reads CAISASGVLKEQYF. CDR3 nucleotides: TGTGCCATCAGCGCTAGCGGGGTACTCAAGGAGCAGTACTTC.